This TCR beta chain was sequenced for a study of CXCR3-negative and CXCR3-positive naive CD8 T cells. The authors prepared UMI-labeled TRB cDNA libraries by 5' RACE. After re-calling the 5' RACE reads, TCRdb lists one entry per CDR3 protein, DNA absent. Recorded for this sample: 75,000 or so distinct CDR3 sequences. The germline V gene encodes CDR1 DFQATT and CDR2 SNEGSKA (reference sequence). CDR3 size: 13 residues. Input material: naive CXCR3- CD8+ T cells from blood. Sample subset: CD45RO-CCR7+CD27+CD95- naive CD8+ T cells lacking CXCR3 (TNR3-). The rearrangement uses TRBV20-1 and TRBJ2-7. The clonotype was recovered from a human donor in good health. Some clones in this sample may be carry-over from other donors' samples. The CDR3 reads CSGQDGYFYEQYF.